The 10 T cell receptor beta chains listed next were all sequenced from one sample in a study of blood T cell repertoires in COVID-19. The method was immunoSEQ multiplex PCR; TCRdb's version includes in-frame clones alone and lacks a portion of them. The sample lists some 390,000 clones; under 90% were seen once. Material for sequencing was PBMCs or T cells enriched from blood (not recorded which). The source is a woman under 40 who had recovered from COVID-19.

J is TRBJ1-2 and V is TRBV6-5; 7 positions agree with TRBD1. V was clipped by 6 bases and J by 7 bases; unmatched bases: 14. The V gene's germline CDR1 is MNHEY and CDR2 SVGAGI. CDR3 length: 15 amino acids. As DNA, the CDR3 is TGTGCCAGCAGAGGGACCGGGACAGCGACAGTTGGCTACACCTTC. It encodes CASRGTGTATVGYTF.

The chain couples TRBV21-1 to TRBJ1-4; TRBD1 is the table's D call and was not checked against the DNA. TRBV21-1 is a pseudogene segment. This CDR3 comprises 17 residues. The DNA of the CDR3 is TGTGCCAGCAGCAAATTTCTCGGCGGGACAGCTAATGAAAAACTGTTTTTT. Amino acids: CASSKFLGGTANEKLFF.

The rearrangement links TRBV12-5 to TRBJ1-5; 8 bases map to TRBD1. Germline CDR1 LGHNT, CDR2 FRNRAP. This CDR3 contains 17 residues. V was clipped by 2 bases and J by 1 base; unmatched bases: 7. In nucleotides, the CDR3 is TGTGCTAGTGGTTTGACGACGACAGGGGCGAGCAATCAGCCCCAGCATTTT. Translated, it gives CASGLTTTGASNQPQHF.

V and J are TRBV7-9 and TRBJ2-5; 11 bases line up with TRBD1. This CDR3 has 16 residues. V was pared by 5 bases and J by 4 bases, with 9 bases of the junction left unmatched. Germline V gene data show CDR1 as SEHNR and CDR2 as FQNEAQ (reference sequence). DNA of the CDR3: TGTGCCAGCAGCCCTTTCCGGACAGGGGGCCGAGAGACCCAGTACTTC. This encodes CASSPFRTGGRETQYF.

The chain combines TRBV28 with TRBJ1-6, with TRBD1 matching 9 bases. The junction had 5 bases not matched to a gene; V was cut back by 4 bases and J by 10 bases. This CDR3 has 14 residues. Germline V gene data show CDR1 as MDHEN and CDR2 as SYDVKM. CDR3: CASSSTGGQSPLHF. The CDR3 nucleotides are TGTGCCAGCAGTTCAACAGGGGGCCAGTCACCCCTCCACTTT.

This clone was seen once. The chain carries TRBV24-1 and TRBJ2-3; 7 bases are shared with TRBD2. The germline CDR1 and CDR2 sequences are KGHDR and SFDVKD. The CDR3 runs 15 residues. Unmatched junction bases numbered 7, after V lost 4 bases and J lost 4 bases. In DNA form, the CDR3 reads TGTGCCACCAGTGACCGCGGGGGACTATCAGATACGCAGTATTTT. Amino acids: CATSDRGGLSDTQYF.

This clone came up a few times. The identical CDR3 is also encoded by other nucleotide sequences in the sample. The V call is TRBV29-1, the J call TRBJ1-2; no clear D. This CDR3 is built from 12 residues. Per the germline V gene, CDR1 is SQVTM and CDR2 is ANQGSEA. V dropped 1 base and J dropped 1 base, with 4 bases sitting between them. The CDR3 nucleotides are TGCAGCGTTGAAGGCGTTAACTATGGCTACACCTTC. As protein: CSVEGVNYGYTF.

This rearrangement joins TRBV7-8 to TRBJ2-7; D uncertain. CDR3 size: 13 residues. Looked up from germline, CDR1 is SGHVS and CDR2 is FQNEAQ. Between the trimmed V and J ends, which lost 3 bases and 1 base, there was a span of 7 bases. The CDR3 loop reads CASSFRVSYEQYF. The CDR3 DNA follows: TGTGCCAGCAGCTTCCGGGTTTCCTACGAGCAGTACTTC.

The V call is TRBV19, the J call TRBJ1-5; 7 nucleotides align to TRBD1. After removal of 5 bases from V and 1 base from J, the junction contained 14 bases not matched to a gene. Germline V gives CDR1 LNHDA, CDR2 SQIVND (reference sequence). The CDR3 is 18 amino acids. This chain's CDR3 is CASSPTWQGVRSNQPQHF. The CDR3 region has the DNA TGTGCCAGTAGTCCCACTTGGCAGGGGGTAAGAAGCAATCAGCCCCAGCATTTT.

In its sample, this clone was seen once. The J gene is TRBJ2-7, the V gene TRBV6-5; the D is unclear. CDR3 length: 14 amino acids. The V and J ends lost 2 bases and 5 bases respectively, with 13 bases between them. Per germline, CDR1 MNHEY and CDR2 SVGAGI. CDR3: CASSYTGWADEQYF. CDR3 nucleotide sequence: TGTGCCAGCAGTTACACTGGGTGGGCCGACGAGCAGTACTTC.